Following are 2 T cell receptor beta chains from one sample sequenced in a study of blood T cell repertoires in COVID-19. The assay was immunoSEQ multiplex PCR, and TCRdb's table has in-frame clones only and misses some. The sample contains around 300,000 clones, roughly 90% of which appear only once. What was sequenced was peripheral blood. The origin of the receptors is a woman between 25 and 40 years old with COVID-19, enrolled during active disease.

CDR3 sequence reads: CASSLSVRNYGYTF. DNA for the CDR3: TGTGCCAGCAGTTTATCGGTCAGGAACTATGGCTACACCTTC. The chain recombines TRBV27 with TRBJ1-2; D is undetermined. This CDR3 has 14 residues. V lost 0 bases to trimming and J lost 2 bases, with 7 bases between them. CDR1 is MNHEY and CDR2 is SMNVEV in the germline V gene (reference sequence).

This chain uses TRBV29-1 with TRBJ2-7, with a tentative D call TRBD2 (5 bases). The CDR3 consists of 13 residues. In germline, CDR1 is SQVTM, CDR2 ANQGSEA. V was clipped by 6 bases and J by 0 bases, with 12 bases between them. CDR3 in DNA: TGCAGCGTGGTGGTAACTAGCTCCTACGAGCAGTACTTC. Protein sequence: CSVVVTSSYEQYF.